A selection of T cell receptor beta chains follows, all from one sample in a study of blood T cells in healthy people across ages. From the 5' RACE reads, TCRdb called clonotypes with MiXCR, one entry per CDR3 protein. The data contain over a million distinct CDR3 sequences, roughly a quarter of them singletons. The same data also contributed to another study, on T cells of mothers and their children.

Source material: blood. The receptors were gathered from a girl aged 2 to 9 in good health. CDR3s include the opening cysteine and the closing phenylalanine or tryptophan. The order of the fields is D gene, clone size, V gene, J gene, CDR3 protein, CDR3 DNA. D genes are given only for firm matches. Where a row states a size, it is once, few, many or the class of an expanded clone; other rows omit it.

d_gene: TRBD1
abundance: few
v_gene: TRBV28
j_gene: TRBJ1-5
CDR3aa: CASRPPGTGNQPQHF
CDR3nt: TGTGCCAGCAGGCCCCCCGGGACAGGGAATCAGCCCCAGCATTTT

d_gene: -
abundance: -
v_gene: TRBV10-3
j_gene: TRBJ1-5
CDR3aa: CAISEYVGTGSNRPQHF
CDR3nt: TGTGCCATCAGTGAGTACGTCGGGACGGGGAGCAATCGGCCCCAGCATTTT

d_gene: -
abundance: -
v_gene: TRBV4-3
j_gene: TRBJ1-1
CDR3aa: CASSQDRGKGAFF
CDR3nt: TGCGCCAGCAGCCAAGATCGTGGGAAGGGAGCTTTCTTT

d_gene: -
abundance: few
v_gene: TRBV5-1
j_gene: TRBJ1-3
CDR3aa: CASSLVFGDTIYF
CDR3nt: TGCGCCAGCAGCTTGGTTTTCGGGGACACCATATATTTT

d_gene: TRBD1
abundance: -
v_gene: TRBV4-1
j_gene: TRBJ2-1
CDR3aa: CASSHIQGDEQFF
CDR3nt: TGCGCCAGCAGCCATATACAGGGGGATGAGCAGTTCTTC

d_gene: -
abundance: -
v_gene: TRBV7-8
j_gene: TRBJ2-1
CDR3aa: CASSPMPRVESYNEQFF
CDR3nt: TGTGCCAGCAGCCCAATGCCCAGGGTTGAGTCCTACAATGAGCAGTTCTTC

d_gene: -
abundance: many
v_gene: TRBV5-1
j_gene: TRBJ1-2
CDR3aa: CASSLDGAYGYTF
CDR3nt: TGTGCCAGCAGCTTAGACGGGGCCTATGGCTACACCTTC

d_gene: TRBD1
abundance: -
v_gene: TRBV10-3
j_gene: TRBJ1-4
CDR3aa: CAISEGQGHEKLFF
CDR3nt: TGTGCCATCAGCGAGGGACAGGGCCATGAAAAACTGTTTTTT

d_gene: -
abundance: -
v_gene: TRBV27
j_gene: TRBJ2-6
CDR3aa: CASGYLGANVLTF
CDR3nt: TGTGCCAGCGGGTATCTTGGGGCCAACGTCCTGACTTTC

d_gene: -
abundance: few
v_gene: TRBV7-9
j_gene: TRBJ2-7
CDR3aa: CASSLAGLPYEQYF
CDR3nt: TGTGCCAGCAGCTTAGCTGGCCTGCCCTACGAGCAGTACTTC

d_gene: -
abundance: few
v_gene: TRBV2
j_gene: TRBJ1-5
CDR3aa: CASSGRQLSNQPQHF
CDR3nt: TGTGCCAGCAGTGGTCGACAGCTTAGCAATCAGCCCCAGCATTTT

d_gene: TRBD1
abundance: -
v_gene: TRBV7-9
j_gene: TRBJ1-6
CDR3aa: CASSSGQGSLHF
CDR3nt: TGTGCCAGCAGCTCGGGACAGGGATCCCTCCACTTT

d_gene: -
abundance: -
v_gene: TRBV5-6
j_gene: TRBJ2-6
CDR3aa: CASSGGAGAITSGANVLTF
CDR3nt: TGTGCCAGCAGCGGGGGGGCAGGGGCCATCACCTCTGGGGCCAACGTCCTGACTTTC

d_gene: -
abundance: -
v_gene: TRBV28
j_gene: TRBJ2-1
CDR3aa: CASSQQQVSEQFF
CDR3nt: TGTGCCAGCAGTCAACAACAAGTGAGTGAGCAGTTCTTC

d_gene: -
abundance: few
v_gene: TRBV20-1
j_gene: TRBJ2-1
CDR3aa: CSARATVGYEQFF
CDR3nt: TGCAGTGCTAGAGCCACTGTCGGTTACGAGCAGTTCTTC

d_gene: TRBD1
abundance: few
v_gene: TRBV7-2
j_gene: TRBJ2-5
CDR3aa: CASSLPGQGYQETQYF
CDR3nt: TGTGCCAGCAGCTTACCTGGACAGGGATACCAAGAGACCCAGTACTTC

d_gene: -
abundance: -
v_gene: TRBV3-1
j_gene: TRBJ1-1
CDR3aa: CASTKGQNTEAFF
CDR3nt: TGTGCCAGCACCAAGGGGCAGAACACTGAAGCTTTCTTT

d_gene: TRBD1
abundance: -
v_gene: TRBV9
j_gene: TRBJ2-2
CDR3aa: CASSPSGQGAGELFF
CDR3nt: TGTGCCAGCAGCCCCTCTGGGCAGGGGGCCGGGGAGCTGTTTTTT

d_gene: -
abundance: -
v_gene: TRBV6-2/TRBV6-3
j_gene: TRBJ1-2
CDR3aa: CASGLSGINYGYTF
CDR3nt: TGTGCCAGCGGCTTATCAGGGATAAACTATGGCTACACCTTC

d_gene: TRBD1
abundance: -
v_gene: TRBV29-1
j_gene: TRBJ2-1
CDR3aa: CSVSPDRAGNEQFF
CDR3nt: TGCAGCGTTTCCCCTGACAGGGCCGGCAATGAGCAGTTCTTC

d_gene: -
abundance: -
v_gene: TRBV29-1
j_gene: TRBJ2-6
CDR3aa: CSVEDLEEGSSGANVLTF
CDR3nt: TGCAGCGTTGAAGATCTAGAGGAAGGGTCATCTGGGGCCAACGTCCTGACTTTC

d_gene: TRBD1
abundance: few
v_gene: TRBV4-3
j_gene: TRBJ2-7
CDR3aa: CASSPGTGALEQYF
CDR3nt: TGCGCCAGCAGCCCCGGGACAGGGGCCCTCGAGCAGTACTTC

d_gene: -
abundance: few
v_gene: TRBV7-9
j_gene: TRBJ2-1
CDR3aa: CASSLDPIEEQFF
CDR3nt: TGTGCCAGCAGCTTGGACCCCATAGAGGAGCAGTTCTTC

d_gene: -
abundance: -
v_gene: TRBV7-2
j_gene: TRBJ2-7
CDR3aa: CASNPDISYEQYF
CDR3nt: TGTGCCAGCAATCCGGACATTTCCTACGAGCAGTACTTC

d_gene: TRBD2
abundance: -
v_gene: TRBV29-1
j_gene: TRBJ2-7
CDR3aa: CSVEEAGAYEQYF
CDR3nt: TGCAGCGTTGAAGAGGCGGGAGCCTACGAGCAGTACTTC

d_gene: -
abundance: few
v_gene: TRBV14
j_gene: TRBJ2-2
CDR3aa: CASSQDGGIRTGELFF
CDR3nt: TGTGCCAGCAGCCAAGATGGCGGGATCAGAACCGGGGAGCTGTTTTTT

d_gene: -
abundance: -
v_gene: TRBV4-3
j_gene: TRBJ1-1
CDR3aa: CASSGAPSGAFGAFF
CDR3nt: TGCGCCAGCAGTGGCGCACCGTCAGGGGCCTTTGGAGCTTTCTTT

d_gene: TRBD2
abundance: -
v_gene: TRBV29-1
j_gene: TRBJ2-7
CDR3aa: CSVEKAGESSYEQYF
CDR3nt: TGCAGCGTTGAAAAGGCGGGGGAGTCCTCCTACGAGCAGTACTTC

d_gene: -
abundance: -
v_gene: TRBV7-9
j_gene: TRBJ1-6
CDR3aa: CASSPWDGNSPLHF
CDR3nt: TGTGCCAGCAGCCCGTGGGACGGGAATTCACCCCTCCACTTT

d_gene: -
abundance: few
v_gene: TRBV25-1
j_gene: TRBJ2-3
CDR3aa: CASSEYRGGGGDTQYF
CDR3nt: TGTGCCAGCAGTGAATATAGAGGGGGAGGCGGAGATACGCAGTATTTT

d_gene: -
abundance: few
v_gene: TRBV20-1
j_gene: TRBJ2-3
CDR3aa: CSGTTGISTDTQYF
CDR3nt: TGCAGTGGTACCACAGGGATAAGCACAGATACGCAGTATTTT

d_gene: TRBD1
abundance: few
v_gene: TRBV7-3
j_gene: TRBJ2-7
CDR3aa: CASSLMGQGSGEQYF
CDR3nt: TGTGCCAGCAGCTTAATGGGACAGGGGTCCGGCGAGCAGTACTTC

d_gene: -
abundance: few
v_gene: TRBV7-9
j_gene: TRBJ2-1
CDR3aa: CASSDLWNEQFF
CDR3nt: TGTGCCAGCAGCGACTTGTGGAATGAGCAGTTCTTC

d_gene: TRBD2
abundance: few
v_gene: TRBV20-1
j_gene: TRBJ2-1
CDR3aa: CSALPGLADNEQFF
CDR3nt: TGCAGTGCGCTACCGGGACTAGCGGACAATGAGCAGTTCTTC

d_gene: -
abundance: few
v_gene: TRBV2
j_gene: TRBJ2-5
CDR3aa: CASSQLLSLKETQYF
CDR3nt: TGTGCCAGCAGCCAACTCCTCTCACTAAAAGAGACCCAGTACTTC

d_gene: -
abundance: once
v_gene: TRBV11-2
j_gene: TRBJ2-7
CDR3aa: CASSLDPGPSYEQYF
CDR3nt: TGTGCCAGCAGCTTAGATCCGGGGCCTTCCTACGAGCAGTACTTC

d_gene: TRBD1
abundance: -
v_gene: TRBV27
j_gene: TRBJ2-3
CDR3aa: CASSYGQATLTDTRYF
CDR3nt: TGTGCCAGCAGTTACGGACAGGCCACTCTCACAGATACGCGGTATTTT

d_gene: -
abundance: -
v_gene: TRBV20-1
j_gene: TRBJ1-2
CDR3aa: CSALRPSSNYGYTF
CDR3nt: TGCAGTGCCCTGAGACCTTCGTCTAACTATGGCTACACCTTC

d_gene: -
abundance: -
v_gene: TRBV13
j_gene: TRBJ2-5
CDR3aa: CASRHTGGQETQYF
CDR3nt: TGTGCCAGCAGACATACAGGAGGCCAAGAGACCCAGTACTTC

d_gene: -
abundance: -
v_gene: TRBV7-9
j_gene: TRBJ2-7
CDR3aa: CASSWAPDHGSFF
CDR3nt: TGTGCCAGCAGCTGGGCCCCCGACCACGGGTCCTTCTTC

d_gene: TRBD1
abundance: -
v_gene: TRBV5-1
j_gene: TRBJ1-4
CDR3aa: CASSDNRGTNEKLFF
CDR3nt: TGCGCCAGCAGCGACAACAGGGGTACGAATGAAAAACTGTTTTTT

d_gene: -
abundance: few
v_gene: TRBV11-2
j_gene: TRBJ2-1
CDR3aa: CASSLGGPWGAYNEQFF
CDR3nt: TGTGCCAGCAGCTTGGGGGGCCCCTGGGGAGCCTACAATGAGCAGTTCTTC

d_gene: -
abundance: -
v_gene: TRBV7-2
j_gene: TRBJ2-1
CDR3aa: CASSSRQPGGYNEQFF
CDR3nt: TGTGCCAGCAGCTCTCGGCAGCCAGGGGGGTACAATGAGCAGTTCTTC

d_gene: -
abundance: -
v_gene: TRBV12-3/TRBV12-4
j_gene: TRBJ1-2
CDR3aa: CASSAYNPGSLTQPDYGYTF
CDR3nt: TGTGCCAGCAGTGCTTATAATCCCGGCTCTTTAACACAACCGGACTATGGCTACACCTTC

d_gene: -
abundance: -
v_gene: TRBV27
j_gene: TRBJ2-5
CDR3aa: CASSLFAGRGETQYF
CDR3nt: TGTGCCAGCAGTTTATTTGCCGGGAGAGGAGAGACCCAGTACTTC

d_gene: TRBD2
abundance: -
v_gene: TRBV27
j_gene: TRBJ2-7
CDR3aa: CASSDGLVGVEQYF
CDR3nt: TGTGCCAGCAGCGACGGACTAGTGGGGGTAGAGCAGTACTTC

d_gene: TRBD1
abundance: -
v_gene: TRBV28
j_gene: TRBJ2-7
CDR3aa: CASRLNRGFDEQYF
CDR3nt: TGTGCCAGCAGATTGAACAGGGGATTCGACGAGCAGTACTTC

d_gene: -
abundance: few
v_gene: TRBV5-6
j_gene: TRBJ2-1
CDR3aa: CASSLGGVRVEQFF
CDR3nt: TGTGCCAGCAGCTTGGGCGGGGTTCGTGTGGAGCAGTTCTTC

d_gene: TRBD1
abundance: -
v_gene: TRBV28
j_gene: TRBJ1-4
CDR3aa: CASSRRQGLREKLLF
CDR3nt: TGTGCCAGCAGTCGAAGACAGGGCTTGAGGGAAAAACTGCTTTTT

d_gene: -
abundance: few
v_gene: TRBV12-3/TRBV12-4
j_gene: TRBJ2-1
CDR3aa: CASTIYGRFTYNEQFF
CDR3nt: TGTGCCAGCACTATTTACGGGCGCTTTACCTACAATGAGCAGTTCTTC

d_gene: -
abundance: few
v_gene: TRBV6-1
j_gene: TRBJ1-1
CDR3aa: CASSVSRLMNTEAFF
CDR3nt: TGTGCCAGCAGTGTTTCTAGGCTCATGAACACTGAAGCTTTCTTT

d_gene: TRBD2
abundance: -
v_gene: TRBV4-2
j_gene: TRBJ2-5
CDR3aa: CASSQDIATGGETQYF
CDR3nt: TGTGCCAGCAGCCAAGATATTGCGACGGGAGGCGAGACCCAGTACTTC

d_gene: -
abundance: once
v_gene: TRBV2
j_gene: TRBJ2-1
CDR3aa: CAGGRDKGFF
CDR3nt: TGTGCCGGGGGAAGGGATAAAGGGTTCTTC

d_gene: TRBD1
abundance: -
v_gene: TRBV5-1
j_gene: TRBJ2-1
CDR3aa: CASSPERGRDEQFF
CDR3nt: TGCGCCAGCAGCCCAGAGAGGGGGCGAGATGAGCAGTTCTTC

d_gene: TRBD1
abundance: -
v_gene: TRBV29-1
j_gene: TRBJ1-1
CDR3aa: CSVSGTDNTEAFF
CDR3nt: TGCAGCGTGTCCGGGACAGATAACACTGAAGCTTTCTTT

d_gene: TRBD2
abundance: -
v_gene: TRBV7-9
j_gene: TRBJ2-1
CDR3aa: CASSTRLAGGSNEQFF
CDR3nt: TGTGCCAGCAGCACCAGACTAGCGGGAGGAAGCAATGAGCAGTTCTTC

d_gene: -
abundance: -
v_gene: TRBV5-1
j_gene: TRBJ1-2
CDR3aa: CASSRDNLQANYGYTF
CDR3nt: TGCGCCAGCTCTCGGGACAACTTACAAGCTAACTATGGCTACACCTTC

d_gene: TRBD2
abundance: many
v_gene: TRBV6-1
j_gene: TRBJ2-1
CDR3aa: CASSELAGGYNEQFF
CDR3nt: TGTGCCAGCAGTGAACTAGCGGGAGGGTACAATGAGCAGTTCTTC

d_gene: -
abundance: -
v_gene: TRBV27
j_gene: TRBJ2-3
CDR3aa: CASSLQWGRGDTQYF
CDR3nt: TGTGCCAGCAGTTTACAGTGGGGGAGAGGAGATACGCAGTATTTT

d_gene: TRBD2
abundance: few
v_gene: TRBV3-1
j_gene: TRBJ2-7
CDR3aa: CASSQVQAGAYEQYF
CDR3nt: TGTGCCAGCAGCCAAGTACAAGCGGGGGCCTACGAGCAGTACTTC